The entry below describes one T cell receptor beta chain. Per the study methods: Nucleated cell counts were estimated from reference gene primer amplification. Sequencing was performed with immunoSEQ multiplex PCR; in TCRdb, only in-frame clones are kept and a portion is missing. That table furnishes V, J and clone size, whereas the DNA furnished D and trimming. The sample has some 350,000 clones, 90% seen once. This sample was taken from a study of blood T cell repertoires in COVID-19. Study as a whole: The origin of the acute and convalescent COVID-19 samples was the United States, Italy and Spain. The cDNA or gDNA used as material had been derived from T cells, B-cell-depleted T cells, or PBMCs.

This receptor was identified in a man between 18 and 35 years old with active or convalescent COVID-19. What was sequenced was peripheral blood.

In nucleotides, the CDR3 is TGTGCCAGCAGCTTGGCGGGACTAGCGGGAGGTACGCAGTACTTC. This codes for CASSLAGLAGGTQYF. The chain couples TRBV5-6 to TRBJ2-7; 15 nucleotides match TRBD2. V was pared by 0 bases and J by 9 bases, with 4 bases of the junction left unmatched. The CDR3 is 15 amino acids. Per the germline V gene, CDR1 is SGHDT and CDR2 is YYEEEE.